This TCR beta chain was sequenced during a study of control samples from healthy donors and cancer patients. This CDR3 is 14 amino acids long. Measured with immunoSEQ multiplex PCR; TCRdb has only the in-frame clones, and not every one. The repertoire holds more than 95,000 clones, with roughly 91% as singletons. This clonotype was sampled from a man between 35 and 55 years old in good health. The source material was blood. The genes are TRBV21-1 and TRBJ1-6; the table's D gene call, TRBD1, was not cross checked with the DNA. TRBV21-1 is a documented pseudogene. CDR3 nucleotides: TGTGCCAGCAGCAAAATAGGGGACAGGGCACCCCTCCACTTT. Encoded protein: CASSKIGDRAPLHF.